This T cell receptor (beta chain) was sequenced during a study of tumor-infiltrating lymphocytes in primary liver carcinoma. Study-level information: Samples produced roughly 3.5 to 8 million productive TCRbeta reads, comparable across tissue types.

The CDR3 is 11 amino acids. Per the germline V gene, CDR1 is SGHAT and CDR2 is FQNNGV. This clonotype was seen a handful of times. Compared with germline, one end of the junction differs, possibly owing to a read error. It was from around 18-30 mg of unsorted bulk tissue that RNA and DNA were co-extracted. Five distinct regions per tumor were sampled. Using a constant-region primer together with ProtoScript II reverse transcriptase, TCR beta cDNA was made from 500 ng of total RNA. Libraries for TCR beta were built through three nested multiplex PCR rounds, which together made up a slightly modified ARM-PCR procedure. Running approximately 10 cycles apiece, the first two PCR rounds relied on TRBV1-TRBV30 forward primers together with a C-beta reverse primer. MiXCR, applied by TCRdb to the multiplex PCR reads, yields one record per CDR3 protein. The sample contains about 100,000 distinct CDR3 sequences, approximately 70% of which appear only once.

The sequence was collected from a woman aged 60-70 years with primary liver carcinoma and hepatitis B virus infection. The sequenced material came from liver tumor tissue from sampling region 2. As for subset: tumor region T2, inferior pole. V gene TRBV11-2 combines with J gene TRBJ2-7; D not certain. The CDR3 sequence is CASSQATEQYF. In DNA, the CDR3 is TGTGCCAGCAGCCAAGCGACCGAGCAGTATTTC.